This T cell receptor beta chain was identified in a study of shared clonotypes between healthy human individuals. Per the germline V gene, CDR1 is MDHEN and CDR2 is SYDVKM. The CDR3 runs 16 residues. Losses at the gene ends were 5 bases for V and 3 bases for J; bases not matched to a gene: 12. CD45RO-negative CD8 cells positively selected for CCR7 made up the naive population, which excluded terminally differentiated effector memory CD45RA+ cells. The material for each subset, its genomic DNA, was split evenly across several immunoSEQ plates. Assay used: immunoSEQ multiplex PCR; TCRdb lists only in-frame clones, some missing. This sample yields hundreds of thousands of clones, of which about 96% are seen a single time; approximately 0.12% belongs to the top ten.

This receptor was identified in a woman in her twenties or thirties in good health. The rearrangement links TRBV28 to TRBJ2-7; 8 bases fit TRBD1. The sequencing sample was made of naive CD8+ T cells sorted from blood. CDR3 DNA sequence: TGTGCCAGCAGTCAAGAGGACAGGGATTATCTCTACGAGCAGTACTTC. Its translation: CASSQEDRDYLYEQYF. The full variable domain, rest sourced from reference TRBV28 and TRBJ2-7, is DVKVTQSSRYLVKRTGEKVFLECVQDMDHENMFWYRQDPGLGLRLIYFSYDVKMKEKGDIPEGYSVSREKKERFSLILESASTNQTSMYLCASSQEDRDYLYEQYFGPGTRLTVT.